What follows are 19 T cell receptor beta chains derived from one specimen sequenced in a study of CD8 T cells in Susac syndrome. Random hexamers primed reverse transcription of about 0.5 to 1 ug RNA. TCRdb redid the calling of the immunoSEQ multiplex PCR reads with MiXCR, one entry per CDR3 protein. Of some 200,000 distinct CDR3 sequences listed, more than 85% are singletons. Sequencing was done on a sample of CD4+ T cells from PBMCs. The receptors were sampled from a human donor with Susac syndrome.

The chain couples TRBV30 to TRBJ1-1; a possible D gene is TRBD1 (5 bases). This CDR3 has 13 residues. Trimming removed 2 bases at V and 3 bases at J, with 10 bases between. Germline V lookup: CDR1 GTSNPN, CDR2 SVGIG (reference sequence). The CDR3 loop is CAWSHQGDTEAFF. The CDR3 bases are TGTGCCTGGAGTCATCAGGGTGACACTGAAGCTTTCTTT.

The chain employs TRBV20-1 and TRBJ2-7, with a possible D match to TRBD1 (6 bases). V dropped 5 bases and J dropped 4 bases, with 9 bases sitting between them. The germline gives CDR1 DFQATT, CDR2 SNEGSKA (reference sequence). The CDR3 consists of 11 residues. CDR3 in amino acids: CSAPGQYEQYF. Here the CDR3 DNA reads TGCAGTGCTCCCGGACAGTACGAGCAGTACTTC.

The chain has TRBV29-1 and TRBJ2-4, with 8 bases that match TRBD1. Trimming cost V 7 bases and J 7 bases; bases outside gene matches: 9. The germline gives CDR1 SQVTM, CDR2 ANQGSEA. There are 13 residues in the CDR3. The CDR3 region is CSGTGGTRNIQYF. The CDR3, as DNA: TGCAGCGGAACAGGGGGGACAAGGAACATTCAGTACTTC.

The chain joins TRBV20-1 to TRBJ2-5, with TRBD2 matching over 13 bases. J lost 7 bases, V lost 6 bases, and 8 bases had no gene match. CDR3 length: 14 amino acids. Germline values: CDR1 DFQATT, CDR2 SNEGSKA (reference sequence). This CDR3 reads CSAKTSGGAATQYF. CDR3 DNA sequence: TGCAGTGCCAAAACTAGCGGGGGGGCCGCGACCCAGTACTTC.

This rearrangement joins TRBV7-2 to TRBJ2-5; TRBD2 matches 7 bases. Germline V lookup: CDR1 SGHTA, CDR2 FQGNSA. The CDR3 extends over 15 amino acids. J gave up 4 bases and V 3 bases, and 8 bases lay outside the gene matches. The DNA of the CDR3 is TGTGCCAGCAGCTTCGAGGGGAGGGCCTTAGAGACCCAGTACTTC. This gives the protein CASSFEGRALETQYF.

This clonotype showed up just once. V usage is TRBV3-1 and J usage is TRBJ2-7, with 12 bases matching TRBD2. The germline V gene encodes CDR1 LGHDT and CDR2 YNNKEL (reference sequence). Trimming took 1 base from V and 3 from J; bases not matched to a gene: 10. This CDR3 contains 18 residues. Written as DNA, the CDR3 is TGTGCCAGCAGCCAAGGGCTAGCGGGAGGGTTTTCTAGCTACGAGCAGTACTTC. Translated, it gives CASSQGLAGGFSSYEQYF.

V and J are TRBV9 and TRBJ2-7; either TRBD1 or TRBD2 may fit D (5 bases each). The length of the CDR3 is 15 residues. Germline CDR1 SGDLS, CDR2 YYNGEE. Trimming shortened V by 0 bases and J by 2 bases, and 12 bases separated the two germline ends. The CDR3 here is CASSVAGTDTYEQYF. CDR3 DNA: TGTGCCAGCAGCGTAGCCGGGACGGATACCTACGAGCAGTACTTC. The whole variable domain, filled in from reference TRBV9 and TRBJ2-7, reads DSGVTQTPKHLITATGQRVTLRCSPRSGDLSVYWYQQSLDQGLQFLIQYYNGEERAKGNILERFSAQQFPDLHSELNLSSLELGDSALYFCASSVAGTDTYEQYFGPGTRLTVT.

The rearrangement links TRBV29-1 to TRBJ1-1, with D possibly TRBD1 on 6 matching bases. The length of the CDR3 is 13 residues. V was clipped by 5 bases and J by 4 bases, with 14 bases between them. Germline V gene lookup returns CDR1 SQVTM and CDR2 ANQGSEA. The DNA for the CDR3 is TGCAGCGTTACAGGGAGTCTCGGCACTGAAGCTTTCTTT. This codes for CSVTGSLGTEAFF.

The genes are TRBV14 and TRBJ2-1; the match to TRBD2 covers 8 bases. The CDR3 length is 17 residues. V dropped 0 bases and J dropped 4; count of bases not matched to a gene: 8. The germline CDR1 and CDR2 sequences are SGHDN and FVKESK. The CDR3 DNA is TGTGCCAGCAGCCAAGAGGTGCGGGGGGTTTCTTACAATGAGCAGTTCTTC. This codes for CASSQEVRGVSYNEQFF.

This rearrangement joins TRBV6-5 to TRBJ2-7; no reliable D call. The germline V gene encodes CDR1 MNHEY and CDR2 SVGAGI. Trimming left V 0 bases short and J 0 bases short, with 12 bases between. The CDR3 spans 16 residues. CDR3 sequence reads: CASSYSSLGSSYEQYF. The DNA of the CDR3 is TGTGCCAGCAGTTACTCGTCCCTGGGCAGCTCCTACGAGCAGTACTTC.

The chain recombines TRBV4-1 with TRBJ2-7; D is uncertain. Trimming removed 5 bases at V and 1 base at J, with 9 bases between. This CDR3 contains 13 residues. Germline V lookup: CDR1 MGHRA, CDR2 YSYEKL. The CDR3 DNA reads TGCGCCAGCAGCGGAGTACCTTCCTACGAGCAGTACTTC. Its translation is CASSGVPSYEQYF.

The chain combines TRBV28 with TRBJ1-5, with 10 bases aligning to TRBD1. Germline V gene data show CDR1 as MDHEN and CDR2 as SYDVKM. The CDR3 extends over 17 amino acids. The V segment lost 6 bases and the J segment 6 bases; nucleotides outside the gene matches: 14. CDR3 nucleotide sequence: TGTGCCAGCAGACGACAGGGGGCGGATTTATTTGTTCAGCCCCAGCATTTT. Its protein is CASRRQGADLFVQPQHF.

This chain links TRBV3-1 with TRBJ2-2; D not certain. CDR1 and CDR2 from the germline V gene are LGHDT and YNNKEL (reference sequence). The CDR3 sequence is 14 residues long. V lost 0 bases to trimming and J lost 0 bases, with 2 bases between them. CDR3 region: CASSQESNTGELFF. The CDR3, as DNA: TGTGCCAGCAGCCAAGAATCGAACACCGGGGAGCTGTTTTTT.

The rearrangement links TRBV27 to TRBJ2-7, with 8 bases that match TRBD1. The CDR3 is made up of 16 amino acids. Germline values: CDR1 MNHEY, CDR2 SMNVEV (reference sequence). Unmatched junction bases numbered 13, after V lost 6 bases and J lost 3 bases. The CDR3: CASRKGQGGYSYEQYF. The CDR3 DNA is TGTGCCAGCAGGAAAGGACAGGGTGGTTATAGCTACGAGCAGTACTTC.

The count of this clonotype is one. The chain links TRBV18 to TRBJ1-2; D is unclear. V lost 0 bases and J 4 bases, leaving 12 bases between the germline ends. CDR1 is KGHSH and CDR2 is LQKENI in the germline V gene. The CDR3 covers 15 residues. DNA for the CDR3: TGTGCCAGCTCACCACCCGGCAGCGTCGGCTATGGCTACACCTTC. It codes for CASSPPGSVGYGYTF.

This chain connects TRBV19 to TRBJ2-4; D is possibly TRBD2 (6 bases). From germline, CDR1 is LNHDA and CDR2 SQIVND (reference sequence). The V end lost 7 bases, the J end lost 1 base, and 14 bases lay between the germline ends. This CDR3 comprises 15 residues. CDR3 DNA: TGTGCCAGTACCACCACCGGGACTGCCAAAAACATTCAGTACTTC. It specifies CASTTTGTAKNIQYF.

V is TRBV14 and J is TRBJ2-1; unclear D gene. V shed 1 base and J shed 0 bases, with 7 bases lying between them. CDR3 length: 15 amino acids. Germline CDR1 SGHDN, CDR2 FVKESK. The CDR3 coding sequence is TGTGCCAGCAGCCAAGGGACCACCTCCTACAATGAGCAGTTCTTC. Translating it yields CASSQGTTSYNEQFF.

This sequence joins TRBV7-8 and TRBJ1-4; D might be TRBD1 (5 bases). V was cut by 0 bases and J by 4 bases, with 6 bases left in between. CDR3 length: 14 residues. Per the germline V gene, CDR1 is SGHVS and CDR2 is FQNEAQ. In nucleotides, the CDR3 is TGTGCCAGCAGCTTAGCTCAGGGTAATGAAAAACTGTTTTTT. Translated, it gives CASSLAQGNEKLFF. The full variable domain, with the rest looked up from reference TRBV7-8 and TRBJ1-4, is GAGVSQSPRYKVAKRGQDVALRCDPISGHVSLFWYQQALGQGPEFLTYFQNEAQLDKSGLPSDRFFAERPEGSVSTLKIQRTQQEDSAVYLCASSLAQGNEKLFFGSGTQLSVL.

The chain combines TRBV25-1 with TRBJ2-7; maybe TRBD2 (5 bases). V dropped 3 bases and J dropped 4 bases, with 10 bases sitting between them. Per germline, CDR1 MGHDK and CDR2 SYGVNS. The CDR3 has 13 residues. The CDR3 sequence is CASSDGVLYEQYF. The CDR3 DNA is TGTGCCAGCAGTGACGGGGTCTTATACGAGCAGTACTTC.